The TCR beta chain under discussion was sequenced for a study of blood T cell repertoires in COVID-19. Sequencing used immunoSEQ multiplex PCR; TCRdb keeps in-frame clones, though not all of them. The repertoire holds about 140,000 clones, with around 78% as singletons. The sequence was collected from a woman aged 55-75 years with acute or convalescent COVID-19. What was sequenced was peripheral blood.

The CDR3 is CAWGLNTEAFF. Here the CDR3 DNA reads TGTGCCTGGGGACTAAACACTGAAGCTTTCTTT. This chain joins TRBV30 and TRBJ1-1, with D hard to call. The germline CDR1 and CDR2 sequences are GTSNPN and SVGIG (reference sequence). The CDR3 has 11 amino acids. V was trimmed by 5 bases and J by 2 bases, leaving 6 bases between them.